This T cell receptor (beta chain) derives from a study of OX40 agonist ivuxolimab in advanced cancers. Background on the study: The dose-escalation cohort had hepatocellular carcinoma, melanoma, renal cell or head and neck cancer.

TCRdb keeps only in-frame clones here, not all; method: immunoSEQ multiplex PCR. This sample has about 64,000 clones, with roughly 80% found just once. The germline CDR1 and CDR2 sequences are LNHDA and SQIVND (reference sequence). The V segment lost 6 bases and the J segment 1 base; nucleotides outside the gene matches: 4. This CDR3 spans 15 amino acids. This receptor was taken from an adult with an advanced solid tumor such as melanoma, head and neck, liver or kidney cancer. The rearrangement uses TRBV19 and TRBJ2-3, with 10 bases aligning to TRBD1. Sequenced here: CD4+ or CD8+ T cells sorted from blood, sampled in a trial of the OX40 agonist ivuxolimab. CDR3 in amino acids: CASSSDRGGTDTQYF. CDR3 in DNA: TGTGCCAGTAGCTCGGACAGGGGGGGCACAGATACGCAGTATTTT.